The clone carrying this TCR beta chain was seen more than once but under ten times. Antigen unknown. Constant-segment-primed 5'RACE gave TCR alpha and TCR beta cDNA libraries with sample barcodes and UMIs. One entry per CDR3 protein results from TCRdb running MiXCR on the 5' RACE reads. This sample has roughly 350,000 distinct CDR3 sequences; around 28% occur once, and the top ten carry approximately 15%. The data were taken from a study of T-cell memory formation after mild COVID-19. Study-wide points: Memory cells collected pre-infection included some clones that later responded, suggesting cross-reactive memory joined. Confirmation of SARS-CoV-2 specificity was lacking for second-wave clones peaking day 37.

The CDR3 runs 15 residues. In germline, CDR1 is SGHRS, CDR2 YFSETQ. Trimming stripped 6 bases from V and 0 bases from J, with 12 bases between. What was sequenced was PBMCs or a T cell subset sorted from them (not recorded which). The chain uses TRBV5-1 and TRBJ1-4; D ambiguous. This receptor was identified in an adult woman who had mild COVID-19 (a few samples of this study predate the infection). Cell type and time point are not known. The CDR3 is CASTLDGATNEKLFF. For the CDR3, the DNA is TGCGCCAGCACCCTAGACGGTGCAACTAATGAAAAACTGTTTTTT.